The subject of this entry is one TCR beta chain. This clonotype was seen ten or more times. Which antigen it targets is not known. No per-base quality is available; no much larger clone lies one base away. These data originate in a study of T cells in Graves' hyperthyroidism and ophthalmopathy (dated by TCRdb to about 2019). The study in broad terms: Peripheral blood samples were taken at initial diagnosis, before any treatment was given. After blood sampling, hyperthyroidism patients were treated with methimazole at a starting dose of 30 mg daily, and ophthalmopathy patients were treated with high-dose intravenous methylprednisolone. The 75 to 100 discovery patients were randomly split 7:3 into training and test sets. Thyroid tissue and blood T-cell repertoires from six or seven Graves' hyperthyroidism patients were also compared in the study. Prospective prediction of ophthalmopathy was tested in an independent validation cohort consisting of 18 to 20 hyperthyroidism patients and some 15 patients who later progressed to ophthalmopathy. TCR Vbeta CDR3 sequencing of approximately 140 peripheral blood samples (more than 40 ophthalmopathy, about 80 hyperthyroidism and some 17 progressor patients) is reported in the paper. A discovery cohort of around 100 patients, approximately 45 with Graves' ophthalmopathy and about 58 with stable Graves' hyperthyroidism, was used to find distinguishing TCR V-J signatures.

The germline V gene (reference sequence) supplies CDR1 DFQATT and CDR2 SNEGSKA. V and J are truncated by 2 bases and 5 bases respectively, leaving an intervening sequence of 20 bases. Inclusive of the bounding cysteine and phenylalanine, the CDR3 is 16 residues long. Only the CDR3 portion is preserved as DNA: 48 bases, with reading frame beginning at the first base. Points the paper makes about the study in general: Most expanded thyroid clonotypes (frequency above 0.001) were also found in blood, which suggests that blood repertoires may mirror thyroid immune responses. In validation, the model predicted progression to ophthalmopathy a median of roughly 6.2 months before onset, with 65% to 71% sensitivity and roughly 79% specificity. A 13 V-J signature model separated ophthalmopathy from stable hyperthyroidism, with approximately 86% sensitivity and around 84% specificity in cross-validation and 80%/75% in testing. No statistical method was used to set the sample size in advance, and investigators knew the group allocation.

Amplification of TCR beta CDR3 regions was carried out from RNA transcripts. A first-round RT-PCR of the TCR CDR3 used the HTBI primer set with the Qiagen OneStep RT-PCR kit. The libraries were constructed in a second round of multiplex PCR and then size-selected and purified. Libraries were sequenced paired-end with 100 bp reads on an Illumina HiSeq2000. In the original analysis: SOAPnuke was used to process the raw data, with reads discarded if the reads contained adapters or uncalled bases, had a mean Phred below 15, or lacked an exact constant-primer or identifier match. High-quality paired reads were merged using COPE v1.2.5, and each unique nucleotide sequence was defined as a clonotype. MiTCR v1.1 was used to align clonotypes to the IMGT TRBV, TRBD and TRBJ reference segments. Only V-J combinations with frequency above 0.0001, covering roughly 99% of repertoires, were analysed. A TCS score was defined as the ratio of F50 (clonal expansion) to E x V (chaos), with BLOSUM62-based TCRdist applied between CDR3 peptides within each V-J. Welch's t-statistics and random forest reduced roughly 540 V-J features to some 14, which were used in a naive Bayes classifier (R e1071). TCRdb itself trimmed the public reads at Q25 with fastp, ran MiXCR and retained productive beta chains. Identical CDR3 proteins give one entry, which carries the most common genes and DNA. These V and J calls derive from TCRdb rather than the authors' analysis. Counted in this sample were under 400,000 distinct CDR3 sequences; roughly 15% of them appeared once. Roughly 20% of the sample rests with the top ten.

Ophthalmopathy patients had moderately to severely active disease, Clinical Activity Score of at least 3, NOSPECS grade of at least 4, and duration under 3 months. Any patient with an uncontrolled infection, another autoimmune disease, pregnancy or lactation was excluded. Diagnoses were established on the basis of clinical symptoms, serum thyroxine and TRAb, thyroid ultrasound, and orbital computed tomography. PBMCs were separated from roughly 10 ml of fresh peripheral blood using Ficoll-Paque density gradient centrifugation. Total RNA was extracted with Trizol reagent, and quality was checked on an Agilent 2100 Bioanalyzer.

The sequence links TRBV20-1 to TRBJ2-3; a tentative D call is TRBD2 (6 bases match). The sequenced material came from blood. The sequence was collected from a woman aged 55-69 years with Graves' ophthalmopathy. The nucleotide sequence reads as follows: TGCAGTGCTAGAAGTCCGAGACTAGGGTTCGTAGATACGCAGTATTTT. The encoded protein is CSARSPRLGFVDTQYF.